Reported below is one T cell receptor (beta chain). These data originate in a study of OX40 agonist ivuxolimab in advanced cancers. Turning to the study itself: Ivuxolimab is an agonistic anti-OX40 (CD134) antibody, and patients were treated with it. In three patients, partial responses were observed, one with hepatocellular carcinoma and two with cutaneous melanoma. At 0.01 to 10 mg/kg, ivuxolimab was administered intravenously to patients every 2 weeks.

The V and J ends lost 1 base and 5 bases respectively, with 14 bases between them. Germline CDR1 MNHEY, CDR2 SMNVEV (reference sequence). The CDR3 covers 15 residues. Sequenced by immunoSEQ multiplex PCR; TCRdb stores in-frame clones only, minus some. The repertoire holds about 68,000 clones, with about 83% as singletons. This TCR derives from an adult with an advanced solid tumor such as melanoma, head and neck, liver or kidney cancer. The material sequenced was CD4+ or CD8+ T cells sorted from blood, taken in a trial of the OX40 agonist ivuxolimab. The rearrangement joins TRBV27 to TRBJ2-5; TRBD1 might be the D (6 bases). CDR3 sequence: CASSLWFTGSETQYF. CDR3 coding DNA: TGTGCCAGCAGTTTATGGTTCACAGGGTCGGAGACCCAGTACTTC.